This TCR beta chain was profiled in a study of early T cells in non-severe SARS-CoV-2 infection. Study information: Sequencing was performed on bulk RNA from unsorted whole blood, leaving chains unpaired.

The germline V gene encodes CDR1 SGHRS and CDR2 YFSETQ. V lost 0 bases and J lost 0, with 7 bases in between. This CDR3 spans 14 amino acids. The study, taken as a whole, reports: Matches to VDJdb favored anti-spike CD8 responses and missed private and CD4 specificities.

Attached unique molecular identifiers marked individual cDNA molecules. TCRdb called the 5' RACE reads again in MiXCR, with one record for every CDR3 protein. The sample has some 80,000 distinct CDR3 sequences; approximately 13% are singletons. This clonotype was observed at least ten times. Its cognate antigen is unknown. Sequencing used whole blood. The genes are TRBV5-1 and TRBJ2-7, with D hard to call. The TCR sequence derives from an adult who was a healthcare worker with PCR-confirmed SARS-CoV-2 infection or an uninfected control (not recorded which). CDR3 amino acids: CASSLAATSYEQYF. CDR3 nucleotides: TGCGCCAGCAGCTTGGCGGCTACCTCCTACGAGCAGTACTTC.